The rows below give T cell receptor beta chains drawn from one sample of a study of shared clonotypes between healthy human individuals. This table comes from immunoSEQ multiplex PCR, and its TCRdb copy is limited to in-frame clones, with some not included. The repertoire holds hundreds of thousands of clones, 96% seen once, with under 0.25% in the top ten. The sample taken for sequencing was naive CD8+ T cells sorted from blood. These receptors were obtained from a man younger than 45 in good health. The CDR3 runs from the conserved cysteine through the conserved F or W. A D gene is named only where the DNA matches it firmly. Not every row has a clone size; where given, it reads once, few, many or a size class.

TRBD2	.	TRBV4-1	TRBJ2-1	CASSPTSGSSNEQFF	TGCGCCAGCAGCCCTACTAGCGGGAGTAGCAATGAGCAGTTCTTC
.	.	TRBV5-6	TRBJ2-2	CASSVGTGELFF	TGTGCCAGCAGCGTGGGCACCGGGGAGCTGTTTTTT
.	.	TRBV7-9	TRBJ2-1	CASSLGFDNEQFF	TGTGCCAGCAGCTTAGGATTTGACAATGAGCAGTTCTTC
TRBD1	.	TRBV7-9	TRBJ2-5	CASSLGLQGVPQTETQYF	TGTGCCAGCAGCTTAGGGTTGCAGGGGGTTCCACAAACGGAGACCCAGTACTTC
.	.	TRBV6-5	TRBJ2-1	CASSPSVLGTNEQFF	TGTGCCAGCAGTCCATCGGTACTAGGCACTAATGAGCAGTTCTTC
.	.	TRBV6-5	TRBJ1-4	CASSGTGVGEKLFF	TGTGCCAGCAGCGGGACCGGCGTGGGTGAAAAACTGTTTTTT
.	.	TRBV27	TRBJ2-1	CASSPIFESSYNEQFF	TGTGCCAGCAGTCCCATATTCGAGAGCTCCTACAATGAGCAGTTCTTC
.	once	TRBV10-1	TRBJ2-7	CASSESSYEQYF	TGCGCCAGCAGTGAGAGCTCCTACGAGCAGTACTTC
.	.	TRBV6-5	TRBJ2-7	CASSPDGNYEQYF	TGTGCCAGCAGTCCCGACGGGAACTACGAGCAGTACTTC
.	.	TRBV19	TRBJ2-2	CASTPGNSGELFF	TGTGCCAGTACCCCTGGGAACAGCGGGGAGCTGTTTTTT
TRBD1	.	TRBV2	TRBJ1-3	CASSGIGDSSGNTIYF	TGTGCCAGCAGTGGAATAGGGGACAGCTCTGGAAACACCATATATTTT
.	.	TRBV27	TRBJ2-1	CASRRQVRYNEQFF	TGTGCCAGCAGGAGACAGGTGAGATACAATGAGCAGTTCTTC
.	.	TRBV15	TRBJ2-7	CATSSSTRYEQYF	TGTGCCACCAGCAGTTCAACACGCTACGAGCAGTACTTC
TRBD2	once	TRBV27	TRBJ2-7	CASSPLAGAWYEQYF	TGTGCCAGCAGCCCCTTAGCGGGAGCTTGGTACGAGCAGTACTTC
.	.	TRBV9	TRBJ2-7	CASSVGTLRADEQYF	TGTGCCAGCAGCGTAGGGACCCTCCGGGCGGACGAGCAGTACTTC
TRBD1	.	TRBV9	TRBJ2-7	CASSARGTVSSYEQYF	TGTGCCAGCAGCGCAAGGGGGACAGTTAGCTCCTACGAGCAGTACTTC
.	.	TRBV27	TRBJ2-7	CASTHRDSYEQYF	TGTGCCAGCACCCACAGGGACTCCTACGAGCAGTACTTC
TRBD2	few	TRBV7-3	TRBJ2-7	CASSSKPGLAGTYEQYF	TGTGCCAGCAGCTCAAAACCAGGACTAGCGGGAACTTACGAGCAGTACTTC
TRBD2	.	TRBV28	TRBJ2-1	CASSFLSGRYDEQFF	TGTGCCAGCAGTTTCCTTAGCGGGAGGTATGATGAGCAGTTCTTC
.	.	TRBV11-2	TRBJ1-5	CASSFLPGHGFGQPQHF	TGTGCCAGCAGCTTCCTCCCGGGACATGGGTTCGGTCAGCCCCAGCATTTT
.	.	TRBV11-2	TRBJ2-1	CASSLDSLSYNEQFF	TGTGCCAGCAGCTTAGACAGTCTTTCCTACAATGAGCAGTTCTTC
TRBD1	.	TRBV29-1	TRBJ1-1	CSVQQGHEAFF	TGCAGCGTTCAACAGGGGCATGAAGCTTTCTTT
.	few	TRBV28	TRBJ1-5	CASSLIEAGGRQPQHF	TGTGCCAGCAGTTTAATTGAAGCGGGGGGACGGCAGCCCCAGCATTTT
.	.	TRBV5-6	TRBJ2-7	CASSFIRNPYEQYF	TGTGCCAGCAGCTTTATACGGAATCCCTACGAGCAGTACTTC
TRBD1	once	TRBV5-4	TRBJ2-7	CASSLSETGTYEQYF	TGTGCCAGCAGCTTGTCCGAGACAGGGACCTACGAGCAGTACTTC
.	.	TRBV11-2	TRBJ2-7	CASSRPPSYEQYF	TGTGCCAGCAGCAGGCCCCCATCCTACGAGCAGTACTTC
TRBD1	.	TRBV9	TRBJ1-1	CASSVVSTGGFEAFF	TGTGCCAGCAGCGTAGTTTCGACAGGGGGTTTTGAAGCTTTCTTT
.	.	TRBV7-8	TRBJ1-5	CASSLDGYSNQPQHF	TGTGCCAGCAGCTTAGATGGGTATAGCAATCAGCCCCAGCATTTT
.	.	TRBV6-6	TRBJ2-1	CASSYSGQAIYNEQFF	TGTGCCAGCAGTTACTCTGGGCAGGCTATCTACAATGAGCAGTTCTTC
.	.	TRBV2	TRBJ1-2	CASSEQTDYYGYTF	TGTGCCAGCAGTGAGCAAACAGACTACTATGGCTACACCTTC
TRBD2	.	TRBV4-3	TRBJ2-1	CASSQFPGLAGLEQFF	TGCGCCAGCAGCCAATTCCCGGGACTAGCGGGACTTGAGCAGTTCTTC
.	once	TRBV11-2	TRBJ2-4	CASSLGNIQYF	TGTGCCAGCAGCTTAGGAAACATTCAGTACTTC
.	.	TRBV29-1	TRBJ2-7	CSVDDSYEQYF	TGCAGCGTGGACGACTCCTACGAGCAGTACTTC
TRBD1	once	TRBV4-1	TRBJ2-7	CASSQEAGTGSYEQYF	TGCGCCAGCAGCCAAGAGGCCGGGACAGGCTCCTACGAGCAGTACTTC
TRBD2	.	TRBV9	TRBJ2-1	CASSVAGGMGSYNEQFF	TGTGCCAGCAGCGTAGCGGGGGGGATGGGCTCCTACAATGAGCAGTTCTTC
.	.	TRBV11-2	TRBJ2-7	CASSLSRVGYEQYF	TGTGCCAGCAGCTTGTCCAGGGTGGGCTACGAGCAGTACTTC
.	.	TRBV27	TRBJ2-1	CASSLLTERGVNEQFF	TGTGCCAGCAGTTTATTGACCGAAAGGGGGGTGAATGAGCAGTTCTTC
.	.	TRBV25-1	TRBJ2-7	CASSVTERYEQYF	TGTGCCAGCAGTGTGACAGAGCGCTACGAGCAGTACTTC
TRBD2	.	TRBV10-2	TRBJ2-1	CASKSGKLYNEQFF	TGCGCCAGCAAGAGCGGGAAGCTCTACAATGAGCAGTTCTTC
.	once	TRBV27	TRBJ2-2	CASWAGGELFF	TGTGCCAGCTGGGCAGGCGGGGAGCTGTTTTTT
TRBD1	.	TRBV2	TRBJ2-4	CAVTTGDIQYF	TGTGCCGTTACGACAGGGGACATTCAGTACTTC
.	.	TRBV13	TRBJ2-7	CASSFGRASYEQYF	TGTGCCAGCAGCTTCGGCAGGGCCTCCTACGAGCAGTACTTC
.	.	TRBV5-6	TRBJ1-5	CASSLGQRYQPQHF	TGTGCCAGCAGCTTGGGCCAGAGATATCAGCCCCAGCATTTT
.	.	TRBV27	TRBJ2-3	CASRPYSRDTQYF	TGTGCCAGCAGACCCTATTCCCGGGATACGCAGTATTTT
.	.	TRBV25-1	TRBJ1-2	CASMHSYGYTF	TGTGCCAGCATGCATTCCTATGGCTACACCTTC
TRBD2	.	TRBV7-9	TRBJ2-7	CASSPSGGVAGSPYEQYF	TGTGCCAGCAGCCCAAGCGGGGGTGTAGCGGGGAGTCCCTACGAGCAGTACTTC
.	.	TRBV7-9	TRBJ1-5	CASSSGPSIWQPQHF	TGTGCCAGCAGCTCGGGACCTTCGATCTGGCAGCCCCAGCATTTT
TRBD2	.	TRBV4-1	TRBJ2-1	CASSLGLAGGDEQFF	TGCGCCAGCAGCCTCGGACTAGCGGGAGGCGATGAGCAGTTCTTC
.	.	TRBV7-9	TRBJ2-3	CASSLRRASSTDTQYF	TGTGCCAGCAGCTTACGTAGGGCGTCTAGCACAGATACGCAGTATTTT
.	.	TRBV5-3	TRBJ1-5	CARCGNQPQHF	TGTGCCCGGTGTGGGAATCAGCCCCAGCATTTT
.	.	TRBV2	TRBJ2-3	CASRTETQYF	TGTGCCAGCAGGACAGAGACGCAGTATTTT
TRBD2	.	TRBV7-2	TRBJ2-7	CASSFPAGTYEQYF	TGTGCCAGCAGCTTCCCAGCGGGAACCTACGAGCAGTACTTC
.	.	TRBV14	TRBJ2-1	CASSQGVDNEQFF	TGTGCCAGCAGCCAGGGGGTGGACAATGAGCAGTTCTTC
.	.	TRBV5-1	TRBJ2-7	CASSFPDGGRDEQYF	TGCGCCAGCAGCTTCCCGGATGGGGGAAGGGACGAGCAGTACTTC
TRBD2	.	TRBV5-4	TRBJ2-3	CASSLEGLAGGRSTDTQYF	TGTGCCAGCAGCTTAGAGGGACTAGCGGGAGGTAGATCGACAGATACGCAGTATTTT